One sample yielded the 5 T cell receptor beta chains listed below, sequenced in a study of graft-versus-host responses after intestinal transplantation. Sequencing was performed with immunoSEQ multiplex PCR; in TCRdb, only in-frame clones are kept and a portion is missing. The sample carries some 15,000 clones, 83% recorded once. Intraepithelial and lamina propria lymphocytes were freed from processed graft tissue. The sequencing here drew on ileum tissue, taken roughly 620 days after intestinal transplantation. The receptors shown here come from a human patient who received an intestinal transplant, so some T cells may come from the graft donor.

The chain's CDR3 is CASSEPGWNEQFF. In DNA, the CDR3 is TGTGCCAGCAGTGAGCCAGGCTGGAATGAGCAGTTCTTC. The chain employs TRBV6-1 and TRBJ2-1; D not certain. V was cut by 3 bases and J by 7 bases, with 10 bases left in between. Germline CDR1 is MNHNS and CDR2 is SASEGT. The CDR3 has 13 residues.

The chain employs TRBV6-1 and TRBJ1-1; no firm D call. The V and J ends lost 1 base and 4 bases respectively, with 7 bases between them. In germline, CDR1 is MNHNS, CDR2 SASEGT. The CDR3 is made up of 13 amino acids. CDR3 nucleotide sequence: TGTGCCAGCAGTGAAGTCCCCCTCACTGAAGCTTTCTTT. Translated: CASSEVPLTEAFF.

The chain combines TRBV6-1 with TRBJ1-4; TRBD1 is a possible D gene (5 bases). V was cut by 0 bases and J by 0 bases, with 8 bases left in between. CDR1 and CDR2 (germline): MNHNS, SASEGT. This CDR3 is 16 amino acids long. The CDR3 loop reads CASSEAGLTTNEKLFF. The CDR3 DNA sequence: TGTGCCAGCAGTGAAGCGGGACTCACAACTAATGAAAAACTGTTTTTT.

The V and J genes are TRBV4-1 and TRBJ1-1; the D is unclear. The CDR3 length is 11 residues. Germline V gene data show CDR1 as MGHRA and CDR2 as YSYEKL. V was shortened by 4 bases and J by 8 bases, with 8 bases between the two germline ends. This CDR3 reads CASSPGSEAFF. In nucleotides, the CDR3 is TGCGCCAGCAGCCCTGGGTCCGAAGCTTTCTTT.

The DNA for the CDR3 is TGTGCCAGCACAAAGACTAGATTACAAGAGACCCAGTACTTC. Translating gives CASTKTRLQETQYF. The V and J genes are TRBV6-1 and TRBJ2-5; D is possibly TRBD2 (6 bases). This CDR3 has 14 residues. V dropped 7 bases and J dropped 2 bases, with 14 bases sitting between them. Germline lookup yields CDR1 MNHNS and CDR2 SASEGT.